One T cell receptor beta chain is described in this entry. Original methodology: Amplification of reference gene primers provided the estimated nucleated cell counts. Assay used: immunoSEQ multiplex PCR; TCRdb lists only in-frame clones, some missing. The DNA was the basis for D and trimming; V, J and clone size are from that table. The sample yields approximately 100,000 clones, approximately 82% seen once. This record belongs to a study of blood T cell repertoires in COVID-19. On the study more broadly: Sites in the United States, Italy and Spain provided acute and convalescent COVID-19 samples.

V shed 7 bases and J 6 bases; nucleotides not matched to a gene: 12. The germline V gene has CDR1 SGHTA and CDR2 FQGNSA. The CDR3 loop spans 15 amino acids. This chain links TRBV7-2 with TRBJ2-3; 8 positions agree with TRBD2. Input material: peripheral blood. This sequence was found in a man aged 65 to 85 with acute or convalescent COVID-19. CDR3 nucleotides: TGTGCCAGCAAACTAGCGGCCCAAGGGGTCGATACGCAGTATTTT. Its protein is CASKLAAQGVDTQYF. Using reference TRBV7-2 and TRBJ2-3 for the parts outside the CDR3, the full variable domain is GAGVSQSPSNKVTEKGKDVELRCDPISGHTALYWYRQSLGQGLEFLIYFQGNSAPDKSGLPSDRFSAERTGGSVSTLTIQRTQQEDSAVYLCASKLAAQGVDTQYFGPGTRLTVL.